The 27 T cell receptor beta chains in this list originate from one sample, sequenced in a study of blood T cells in healthy people across ages. Primers used in a second PCR of roughly 6 to 11 cycles were a sample-barcoded 5' primer and a J-beta primer mix. TCRdb processed the 5' RACE reads anew with MiXCR; each CDR3 protein has one entry. This table holds over 1.5 million distinct CDR3 sequences, roughly 52% found once. Sample: blood. The receptors stem from a woman between 40 and 50 years old in good health.

As for this clonotype: A read error may produce the germline difference seen at one junction end. The genes are TRBV6-5 and TRBJ1-4; D is perhaps TRBD1 (5 bases). This CDR3 has 15 amino acids. Germline CDR1 and CDR2: MNHEY and SVGAGI. Here the CDR3 DNA reads TGTGCCAGCAGTCACGGGGGTACAACCAATGAAAAACTGTTTTTT. It encodes CASSHGGTTNEKLFF.

The genes are TRBV5-1 and TRBJ1-5; no definite D call. Deletions cut 4 bases from V and 6 bases from J, with 14 bases between. There are 14 residues in the CDR3. Germline loops: CDR1 SGHRS, CDR2 YFSETQ. CDR3 sequence (DNA): TGCGCCAGCAGCAGGGCGGGTGGCGGTCAGCCCCAGCATTTT. Protein: CASSRAGGGQPQHF.

The CDR3: CASSLMGLGTKNSPLHF. CDR3 coding DNA: TGCGCCAGCAGCTTGATGGGACTAGGAACGAAGAATTCACCCCTCCACTTT. The chain carries TRBV5-1 and TRBJ1-6; the D gene is possibly TRBD1 (5 bases). V lost 1 base and J 7 bases, leaving 18 bases between the germline ends. The CDR3 is made up of 17 amino acids. From germline, CDR1 is SGHRS and CDR2 YFSETQ. The variable domain in full, completed from reference TRBV5-1 and TRBJ1-6, reads KAGVTQTPRYLIKTRGQQVTLSCSPISGHRSVSWYQQTPGQGLQFLFEYFSETQRNKGNFPGRFSGRQFSNSRSEMNVSTLELGDSALYLCASSLMGLGTKNSPLHFGNGTRLTVT.

In this sample, this clonotype turned up many times. This chain connects TRBV19 to TRBJ2-1; 10 bases line up with TRBD2. V was clipped by 8 bases and J by 10 bases; unmatched bases: 14. Looked up from germline, CDR1 is LNHDA and CDR2 is SQIVND (reference sequence). This CDR3 is 15 amino acids long. The CDR3 spells CASQREGLVTKEQFF. CDR3 in DNA: TGTGCCAGTCAGCGGGAGGGTCTGGTGACAAAGGAGCAGTTCTTC.

This chain links TRBV28 with TRBJ2-4; D possibly corresponds to TRBD2 (7 bases). The J call may be in error: the DNA end matches TRBJ2-7 better. Germline V lookup: CDR1 MDHEN, CDR2 SYDVKM. The CDR3 has 15 residues. The CDR3 protein is CASSPGGDSSREQYF. Here the CDR3 DNA reads TGTGCCAGCAGTCCGGGGGGCGACAGTTCACGCGAGCAGTACTTC.

As for this clonotype: The junction shows a germline mismatch at one end, possibly a read error. The chain links TRBV28 to TRBJ2-4; perhaps TRBD1 as D (7 bases). This CDR3 is built from 16 residues. The germline gives CDR1 MDHEN, CDR2 SYDVKM. In nucleotides, the CDR3 is TGTGCCAGCAGAGTGGGGGGACAGCAAGCCAAAAACAGTCAGTACTTC. Amino acids: CASRVGGQQAKNSQYF.

The chain couples TRBV28 to TRBJ2-3; the D is unclear. CDR1 and CDR2 (germline): MDHEN, SYDVKM. CDR3 length: 13 amino acids. Trimming removed 8 bases from V and 2 bases from J, with 11 bases in between. The DNA for the CDR3 is TGTGCCAGCGTGAGGTTCGACACAGATACGCAGTATTTT. It codes for CASVRFDTDTQYF.

This clonotype showed up just a few times. CDR3 protein: CASSLEITTDTQYF. The CDR3 region has the DNA TGTGCCAGCAGTTTGGAGATTACCACAGATACGCAGTATTTT. This chain joins TRBV12-3 or TRBV12-4 and TRBJ2-3; D is ambiguous. The germline V and J ends were trimmed by 3 bases and 2 bases, with 9 bases remaining between them. The CDR3 is 14 residues long.

The chain is built from TRBV7-2 and TRBJ2-3, with 8 bases matching TRBD2. This CDR3 spans 16 amino acids. V gave up 5 bases and J gave up 2 bases; unmatched junction bases: 9. CDR1 is SGHTA, CDR2 FQGNSA, per germline. In DNA form, the CDR3 reads TGTGCCAGCAGCCCAAATGCGGGGGGCCCCACAGATACGCAGTATTTT. Translated: CASSPNAGGPTDTQYF.

The rearrangement links TRBV7-9 to TRBJ2-5; TRBD2 matches at 7 bases. This CDR3 spans 18 amino acids. V lost 4 bases, J lost 5 bases, and 19 bases stayed unmatched. Germline loops: CDR1 SEHNR, CDR2 FQNEAQ (reference sequence). CDR3 nucleotide sequence: TGTGCCAGCAGCTCAGGAGAAACAAAAGCGGGGCGGAAGGAGACCCAGTACTTC. Translated, it gives CASSSGETKAGRKETQYF.

This chain uses TRBV7-2 with TRBJ2-7; D uncertain. V lost 5 bases and J 0 bases, leaving 11 bases between the germline ends. Germline V CDR1 and CDR2: SGHTA, FQGNSA. The CDR3 spans 14 residues. The CDR3 DNA sequence: TGTGCCAGCAGCGTAGTAATCTCCTCCTACGAGCAGTACTTC. Translated, it gives CASSVVISSYEQYF. The full variable domain, its missing parts supplied by reference TRBV7-2 and TRBJ2-7, is GAGVSQSPSNKVTEKGKDVELRCDPISGHTALYWYRQSLGQGLEFLIYFQGNSAPDKSGLPSDRFSAERTGGSVSTLTIQRTQQEDSAVYLCASSVVISSYEQYFGPGTRLTVT.

This clonotype was picked up a small number of times. The rearrangement links TRBV9 to TRBJ2-1, with 7 bases fitting TRBD2. The CDR3 extends over 14 amino acids. Germline lookup yields CDR1 SGDLS and CDR2 YYNGEE. The V and J ends lost 2 bases and 4 bases, in that order; junction bases with no gene match: 3. The CDR3 sequence is CASSVGLTYNEQFF. In DNA form, the CDR3 reads TGTGCCAGCAGCGTGGGACTAACTTACAATGAGCAGTTCTTC.

CDR3 DNA: TGCAGTGCTACCCGACTAGTTAAGTCCCCAGATACGCAGTATTTT. This encodes CSATRLVKSPDTQYF. The V gene is TRBV20-1, the J gene TRBJ2-3; D might be TRBD2 (6 bases). Germline lookup yields CDR1 DFQATT and CDR2 SNEGSKA (reference sequence). The CDR3 totals 15 residues. Trimming removed 4 bases from V and 4 bases from J, with 18 bases in between.

J is TRBJ2-7 and V is TRBV11-2, with a possible D match to TRBD1 (5 bases). CDR3 length: 14 amino acids. The V end was cut by 2 bases, the J end by 4 bases, with 12 bases between. Germline CDR1 is SGHAT and CDR2 is FQNNGV. The CDR3 DNA is TGTGCCAGCAGCTTAATCACAGGACCTTACGAGCAGTACTTC. Translated, it gives CASSLITGPYEQYF.

This chain links TRBV12-3 or TRBV12-4 with TRBJ1-2, with D hard to call. Trimming cost V 4 bases and J 5 bases, with 14 bases left between them. The CDR3 loop spans 14 amino acids. DNA of the CDR3: TGTGCCAGCAGTTCGGTGTTCCGGGAATATGGCTACACCTTC. Translating it yields CASSSVFREYGYTF.

The chain combines TRBV6-2 or TRBV6-3 with TRBJ2-6; D is perhaps TRBD1 or TRBD2 (5 bases each). This CDR3 spans 15 amino acids. Germline CDR1 MNHEY, CDR2 SVGEGT. V was pared by 7 bases and J by 2 bases, with 12 bases between. This CDR3 is CASKVVGAGANVLTF. The CDR3 coding sequence is TGTGCCAGCAAAGTCGTGGGGGCTGGGGCCAACGTCCTGACTTTC.

The chain recombines TRBV12-3 or TRBV12-4 with TRBJ1-6, with D possibly being TRBD1 (6 bases). The CDR3 has 16 residues. Trimming removed 6 bases from V and 2 bases from J, with 14 bases in between. CDR3 amino acids: CASSPDRTPYNSPLHF. The CDR3 DNA follows: TGTGCCAGCAGCCCCGACAGGACCCCCTATAATTCACCCCTCCACTTT.

This clonotype came up once. The chain carries TRBV20-1 and TRBJ1-5; TRBD1 matches 10 bases. The CDR3 has 16 amino acids. With 5 bases clipped from V and 7 bases from J, the junction kept 14 bases outside the gene matches. Germline loops: CDR1 DFQATT, CDR2 SNEGSKA (reference sequence). The CDR3 is CSASTRDRGRRQPQHF. The CDR3 DNA reads as TGCAGTGCTTCGACCCGGGACAGGGGAAGGAGGCAGCCCCAGCATTTT.

CDR3 amino acids: CASSATGTFTGELFF. DNA of the CDR3: TGCGCCAGCAGCGCGACAGGAACATTCACCGGGGAGCTGTTTTTT. V usage is TRBV5-1 and J usage is TRBJ2-2; TRBD1 is a possible D gene (6 bases). This CDR3 has 15 amino acids. Germline V gene lookup returns CDR1 SGHRS and CDR2 YFSETQ. The V and J ends lost 4 bases and 4 bases respectively, with 14 bases between them.

This clonotype appeared a few times. V is TRBV20-1 and J is TRBJ2-5; D uncertain. This CDR3 is 13 amino acids long. The V end was cut by 1 base, the J end by 4 bases, with 10 bases between. Germline-derived CDR1 and CDR2 are DFQATT and SNEGSKA (reference sequence). This CDR3 reads CSARVPLRETQYF. The DNA of the CDR3 is TGCAGTGCTAGAGTACCGCTGCGAGAGACCCAGTACTTC.

The J gene is TRBJ2-4, the V gene TRBV7-2; 8 bases agree with TRBD2. Germline V CDR1 and CDR2: SGHTA, FQGNSA. This CDR3 is 19 amino acids long. V gave up 5 bases and J gave up 1 base; unmatched junction bases: 16. The CDR3 sequence is CASSATSSGGLSAKNIQYF. Here the CDR3 DNA reads TGTGCCAGCAGCGCCACATCCAGCGGGGGACTATCGGCCAAAAACATTCAGTACTTC.

The gene calls are TRBV7-9 and TRBJ2-4, with 7 bases that match TRBD1. The closer fit of TRBJ2-7 to the DNA end suggests the J call may be wrong. CDR1 and CDR2 (germline): SEHNR, FQNEAQ (reference sequence). This CDR3 is built from 15 residues. The CDR3 coding sequence is TGTGCCAGCAGCCCTTTTCTGGACAGGTGGTACGAGCAGTACTTC. This codes for CASSPFLDRWYEQYF.

This chain uses TRBV20-1 with TRBJ2-3; 12 bases are a match to TRBD2. The CDR3 consists of 15 residues. Trimming cost V 6 bases and J 2 bases; bases outside gene matches: 6. The germline gives CDR1 DFQATT, CDR2 SNEGSKA (reference sequence). This chain's CDR3 is CSADGLAGTTDTQYF. The CDR3 nucleotides are TGCAGTGCAGACGGACTAGCGGGGACCACAGATACGCAGTATTTT.

The V gene is TRBV27, the J gene TRBJ1-1; perhaps TRBD1 as D (6 bases). From germline, CDR1 is MNHEY and CDR2 SMNVEV (reference sequence). Trimming removed 4 bases from V and 0 bases from J, with 9 bases in between. This CDR3 region has 14 residues. The chain's CDR3 is CASSWGGLNTEAFF. The CDR3 nucleotides are TGTGCCAGCAGTTGGGGGGGCCTGAACACTGAAGCTTTCTTT.

V gene TRBV5-1 combines with J gene TRBJ2-6; D gene ambiguous. V gave up 5 bases and J gave up 0 bases, with 6 bases separating them. This CDR3 spans 14 amino acids. Germline values: CDR1 SGHRS, CDR2 YFSETQ. In DNA, the CDR3 is TGCGCCAGCAGGTTACACTCTGGGGCCAACGTCCTGACTTTC. The encoded protein is CASRLHSGANVLTF.

The chain has TRBV4-1 and TRBJ2-5; D is unclear. Germline V CDR1 and CDR2: MGHRA, YSYEKL. This CDR3 has 16 amino acids. The V end lost 3 bases, the J end lost 2 bases, and 16 bases lay between the germline ends. The chain's CDR3 is CASSQDRSALQETQYF. CDR3 DNA sequence: TGCGCCAGCAGCCAGGACCGATCGGCCCTACAAGAGACCCAGTACTTC.

This chain connects TRBV29-1 to TRBJ2-7; TRBD2 agrees at 10 bases. This CDR3 comprises 16 residues. V gave up 0 bases and J gave up 5 bases; unmatched junction bases: 10. Germline V gene sequence: CDR1 SQVTM, CDR2 ANQGSEA. CDR3 sequence (DNA): TGCAGCGTTGAAGAACCGAGCGGGGGGGTGGCCCACGAGCAGTACTTC. It codes for CSVEEPSGGVAHEQYF.